This TCR beta chain was observed in a study of early T cells in non-severe SARS-CoV-2 infection. In the study overall: From unsorted whole blood, bulk RNA was sequenced, and the chains remained unpaired. Study-wide findings and caveats: Database matching using VDJdb favored anti-spike CD8 responses, with private and CD4 specificities left missing.

There are many counts of this clonotype. What it binds is not known. Attached unique molecular identifiers marked individual cDNA molecules. TCRdb redid the calling of the 5' RACE reads with MiXCR, one entry per CDR3 protein. The sample yields over 35,000 distinct CDR3 sequences, less than 6.5% seen once. The source of this sequence is an adult who was a healthcare worker with PCR-confirmed SARS-CoV-2 infection or an uninfected control (not recorded which). The starting material was whole blood, obtained at baseline.

CDR3 residues: CASSLQGANTGELFF. The CDR3 DNA reads TGTGCCAGCAGCTTGCAGGGGGCCAACACCGGGGAGCTGTTTTTT. J is TRBJ2-2 and V is TRBV7-8; TRBD1 aligns across 8 bases. CDR3 length equals 15 residues. Unmatched junction bases numbered 2, after V lost 3 bases and J lost 2 bases. Per the germline V gene, CDR1 is SGHVS and CDR2 is FQNEAQ.